This T cell receptor beta chain was sequenced for a study of CD4 T cells in relation to SARS-CoV-2 and coronaviruses. Study information: The HLA restriction of the shared crossreactive spike epitopes was mapped. Findings and limits, study-wide: The assay detects memory recall responses, not culture-primed primary responses.

Unexposed donor CD4+ T cells date from 2011-2018, before the COVID-19 pandemic. Uncultured naive and memory CD4+ T cells supplied DNA for deep TCR-beta sequencing. Profiled with immunoSEQ multiplex PCR; TCRdb holds only in-frame clones, not every one. The sample includes tens of thousands of clones, 86% seen only once; the top ten take approximately 1.5%. About this clone itself: Its matching antigen is unknown.

This CDR3 comprises 15 residues. Germline V gene sequence: CDR1 SGHRS, CDR2 YFSETQ. With 4 bases removed from V and 0 bases from J, the gap between germline ends came to 12 bases. Sequenced input: memory CD4+ T cells from PBMCs. This receptor was taken from a human donor in good health. V usage is TRBV5-1 and J usage is TRBJ2-3; D may match TRBD1 or TRBD2 (5 bases each). As DNA, the CDR3 is TGCGCCAGCAGCGGAGGTGGGGGAAGCACAGATACGCAGTATTTT. Amino acids: CASSGGGGSTDTQYF.